The entry below gives a single T cell receptor beta chain sequence along with its context. The data belong to a study of control samples from healthy donors and cancer patients. Germline CDR1 reads SEHNR; CDR2 reads FQNEAQ (reference sequence). Trimming shortened V by 1 base and J by 5 bases, and 10 bases separated the two germline ends. The CDR3 is 14 residues long. Assay: immunoSEQ multiplex PCR; the TCRdb copy retains only in-frame clones and omits some. This repertoire shows approximately 230,000 clones, more than 65% found once; its top ten account for about an eighth. The material sequenced was PBMCs. The sequence was obtained from a woman aged 55-75 years with lung cancer. The rearrangement uses TRBV7-9 and TRBJ2-3; D may be TRBD2 (5 bases). Here the CDR3 reads CASSLDGSLDTQYF. CDR3 coding DNA: TGTGCCAGCAGCTTAGATGGGAGTTTAGATACGCAGTATTTT. The variable domain in full, completed from reference TRBV7-9 and TRBJ2-3, reads DTGVSQNPRHKITKRGQNVTFRCDPISEHNRLYWYRQTLGQGPEFLTYFQNEAQLEKSRLLSDRFSAERPKGSFSTLEIQRTEQGDSAMYLCASSLDGSLDTQYFGPGTRLTVL.